The 17 T cell receptor beta chains in this list originate from one sample, sequenced in a study of a mutant IDH1 vaccine in newly diagnosed glioma (TCRdb year 2021). The sample's time point, from its label and the paper: week 5, during vaccination. Every vaccine dose consisted of 300 ug of a 20-mer mutant IDH1 peptide in Montanide, administered subcutaneously together with topical imiquimod. These receptors have no known antigen. The library came from the immunoSEQ multiplex PCR assay. In its TCRdb copy, this immuneACCESS table keeps in-frame sequences only and misses some clones. Where compared with another copy, unresolved V genes explain less than half of these, and the others have no known cause. Here the sample has about 26,000 clones; around four fifths occur a single time. About 7.7% of the sample comes from the top ten. The sample consisted of PBMCs, taken from a glioma patient whose treatment included an IDH1 peptide vaccine. The receptors derive from a man in his forties with glioma. Some clones in this sample may be carry-over from other donors' samples.

The rearrangement uses TRBV5-4 and TRBJ1-2; 8 bases align to TRBD1. V lost 3 bases and J lost 8; bases outside the gene matches: 3. The germline V gene encodes CDR1 SGHNT and CDR2 YYREEE (reference sequence). This CDR3 comprises 12 residues. CDR3: CASSWDRMGYTF. CDR3 DNA sequence: TGTGCCAGCAGCTGGGACAGGATGGGCTACACCTTC.

The J gene is TRBJ2-2, the V gene TRBV5-1; 10 nucleotides line up with TRBD2. This CDR3 has 16 residues. From germline, CDR1 is SGHRS and CDR2 YFSETQ. Trimming at V came to 4 bases and at J to 1 base, leaving 4 bases not matched to a gene. CDR3 sequence: CASSPIAGGNTGELFF. CDR3 coding DNA: TGCGCCAGCAGCCCTATAGCGGGGGGGAACACCGGGGAGCTGTTTTTT. The whole variable domain, remainder taken from reference TRBV5-1 and TRBJ2-2, is KAGVTQTPRYLIKTRGQQVTLSCSPISGHRSVSWYQQTPGQGLQFLFEYFSETQRNKGNFPGRFSGRQFSNSRSEMNVSTLELGDSALYLCASSPIAGGNTGELFFGEGSRLTVL.

The V call is TRBV28, the J call TRBJ1-5; 8 nucleotides align to TRBD1. This CDR3 has 19 residues. With V trimmed by 3 bases and J by 2 bases, 15 bases remained unmatched. Germline CDR1 and CDR2: MDHEN and SYDVKM. Here the CDR3 DNA reads TGTGCCAGCAGTTTTTCGCCCACCCACAGGGGGGTCGGCAATCAGCCCCAGCATTTT. It yields the protein CASSFSPTHRGVGNQPQHF.

J is TRBJ1-5 and V is TRBV7-9; D is undetermined. CDR3 length: 16 residues. Trimming cost V 5 bases and J 0 bases, with 14 bases left between them. CDR1 and CDR2 (germline): SEHNR, FQNEAQ (reference sequence). The CDR3 DNA is TGTGCCAGCAGCGTCGGAACCTGGTATAGCAATCAGCCCCAGCATTTT. Translating gives CASSVGTWYSNQPQHF.

The chain couples TRBV6-5 to TRBJ1-2; 8 bases line up with TRBD1. Germline V gives CDR1 MNHEY, CDR2 SVGAGI. V lost 4 bases and J lost 4; bases outside the gene matches: 11. The CDR3 length is 16 residues. The CDR3: CASSSYGQGAGYGYTF. DNA of the CDR3: TGTGCCAGCAGTTCCTACGGACAGGGCGCGGGCTATGGCTACACCTTC.

This clone was found a few times. The chain employs TRBV5-1 and TRBJ1-5; TRBD1 aligns across 8 bases. CDR1 SGHRS and CDR2 YFSETQ come from the germline V gene. The CDR3 is 14 amino acids. After removal of 3 bases from V and 7 bases from J, the junction contained 6 bases not matched to a gene. As DNA, the CDR3 is TGCGCCAGCAGCTCAGGGGGCGCGGGGCAGCCCCAGCATTTT. Its translation is CASSSGGAGQPQHF.

The CDR3 spells CASWTGGSYEQYF. As DNA, the CDR3 is TGTGCCAGCTGGACAGGGGGCTCCTACGAGCAGTACTTC. The chain recombines TRBV27 with TRBJ2-7; 10 bases map to TRBD1. CDR1 MNHEY and CDR2 SMNVEV come from the germline V gene (reference sequence). The trim removed 8 bases at V and 0 bases at J, leaving 1 base unmatched. This CDR3 comprises 13 residues.

The rearrangement links TRBV5-1 to TRBJ1-4, with a weak D call TRBD1 (5 bases). Trimming removed 4 bases from V and 3 bases from J, with 10 bases in between. CDR1 is SGHRS and CDR2 is YFSETQ in the germline V gene. The CDR3 runs to 14 residues. The CDR3 DNA reads as TGCGCCAGCAGCGGGACTACGGCTAATGAAAAACTGTTTTTT. This translates into CASSGTTANEKLFF.

The gene calls are TRBV25-1 and TRBJ2-5; a possible D gene is TRBD2 (5 bases). CDR3 length: 12 residues. Germline V lookup: CDR1 MGHDK, CDR2 SYGVNS. Deletions cut 5 bases from V and 5 bases from J, with 9 bases between. CDR3 in DNA: TGTGCCAGCAGTCCGGGGTCCGAGACCCAGTACTTC. It is translated as CASSPGSETQYF. The full variable domain, its missing parts supplied by reference TRBV25-1 and TRBJ2-5, is EADIYQTPRYLVIGTGKKITLECSQTMGHDKMYWYQQDPGMELHLIHYSYGVNSTEKGDLSSESTVSRIRTEHFPLTLESARPSHTSQYLCASSPGSETQYFGPGTRLLVL.

The V and J genes are TRBV7-2 and TRBJ1-1, with D possibly matching TRBD1 (6 bases). This CDR3 contains 15 residues. Looked up from germline, CDR1 is SGHTA and CDR2 is FQGNSA. Trimming stripped 3 bases from V and 0 bases from J, with 11 bases between. Here the CDR3 reads CASSFGGRVNTEAFF. Here the CDR3 DNA reads TGTGCCAGCAGCTTCGGGGGGCGCGTGAACACTGAAGCTTTCTTT.

The chain carries TRBV5-1 and TRBJ2-7, with 9 bases fitting TRBD1. The CDR3 consists of 14 residues. Germline V gene sequence: CDR1 SGHRS, CDR2 YFSETQ. Trimming took 4 bases from V and 5 from J; bases not matched to a gene: 7. The CDR3 sequence is CASSPGTGLDEQYF. In nucleotides, the CDR3 is TGCGCCAGCAGCCCCGGGACAGGGCTAGACGAGCAGTACTTC.

This rearrangement joins TRBV4-1 to TRBJ1-1; maybe TRBD1 (5 bases). CDR1 MGHRA and CDR2 YSYEKL come from the germline V gene. There are 13 residues in the CDR3. Trimming removed 4 bases from V and 4 bases from J, with 10 bases in between. The CDR3 DNA follows: TGCGCCAGCAGCCGAACGGGGGGCACTGAAGCTTTCTTT. Amino acid sequence: CASSRTGGTEAFF.

The chain couples TRBV4-3 to TRBJ1-2; a possible D gene is TRBD1 (6 bases). The germline CDR1 and CDR2 sequences are LGHNA and YSLEER. The CDR3 totals 16 residues. V was trimmed by 0 bases and J by 4 bases, leaving 15 bases between them. DNA of the CDR3: TGCGCCAGCAGCCAAGATGTTCCACAGGGAGGCTATGGCTACACCTTC. Amino acid sequence: CASSQDVPQGGYGYTF.

In this sample, this clone turned up once. The V gene is TRBV6-4, the J gene TRBJ2-2; TRBD1 matches 9 bases. The CDR3 spans 14 residues. Per the germline V gene, CDR1 is MRHNA and CDR2 is SNTAGT. V was pared by 10 bases and J by 0 bases, with 3 bases of the junction left unmatched. This CDR3 is CATRQGANTGELFF. DNA for the CDR3: TGTGCCACCAGACAGGGGGCGAACACCGGGGAGCTGTTTTTT.

This clone appeared a few times. The rearrangement uses TRBV5-1 and TRBJ2-7, with 7 nucleotides matching TRBD1. This CDR3 has 15 residues. V lost 0 bases and J lost 5; bases outside the gene matches: 8. Germline CDR1 SGHRS, CDR2 YFSETQ. The CDR3 spells CASSLVGTDGDEQYF. DNA of the CDR3: TGCGCCAGCAGCTTGGTAGGGACAGACGGGGACGAGCAGTACTTC.

The chain has TRBV7-3 and TRBJ2-7; 9 bases match TRBD2. The germline V gene encodes CDR1 SGHTA and CDR2 FQGTGA. The CDR3 is 13 residues long. Trimming at V came to 8 bases and at J to 4 bases, leaving 6 bases not matched to a gene. DNA for the CDR3: TGTGCCAGCTCTAGCGGGGATACATACGAGCAGTACTTC. Translated: CASSSGDTYEQYF.

V gene TRBV6-1 combines with J gene TRBJ1-1; D not certain. The germline V and J ends were trimmed by 4 bases and 12 bases, with 12 bases remaining between them. The CDR3 consists of 11 residues. Per germline, CDR1 MNHNS and CDR2 SASEGT. The CDR3 region is CASSGPLRTFF. CDR3 DNA: TGTGCCAGCAGTGGACCGTTGAGAACTTTCTTT.